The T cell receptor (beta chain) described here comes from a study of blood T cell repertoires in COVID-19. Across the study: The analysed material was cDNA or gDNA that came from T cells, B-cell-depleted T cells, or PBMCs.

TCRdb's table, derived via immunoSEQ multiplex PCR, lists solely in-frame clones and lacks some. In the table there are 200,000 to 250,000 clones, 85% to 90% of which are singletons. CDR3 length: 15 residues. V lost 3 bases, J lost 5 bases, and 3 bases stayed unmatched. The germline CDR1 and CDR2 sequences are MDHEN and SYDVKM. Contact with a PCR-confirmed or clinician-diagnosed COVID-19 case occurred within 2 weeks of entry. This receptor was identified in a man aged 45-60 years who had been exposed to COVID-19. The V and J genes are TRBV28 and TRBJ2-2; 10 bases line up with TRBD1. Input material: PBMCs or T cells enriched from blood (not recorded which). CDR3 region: CASSLWTGGTGELFF. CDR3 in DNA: TGTGCCAGCAGTTTGTGGACAGGGGGAACCGGGGAGCTGTTTTTT.